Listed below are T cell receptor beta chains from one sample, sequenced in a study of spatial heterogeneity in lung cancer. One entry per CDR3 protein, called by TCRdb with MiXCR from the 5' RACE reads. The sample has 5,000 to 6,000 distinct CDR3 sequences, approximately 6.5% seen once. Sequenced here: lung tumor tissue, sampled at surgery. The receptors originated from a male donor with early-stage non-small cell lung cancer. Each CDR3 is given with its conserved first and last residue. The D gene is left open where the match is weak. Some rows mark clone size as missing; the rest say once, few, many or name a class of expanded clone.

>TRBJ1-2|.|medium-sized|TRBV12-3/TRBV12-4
TGTGCCAGCAGACAGGGCGGGAGCCATGGCTACACCTTC
CASRQGGSHGYTF
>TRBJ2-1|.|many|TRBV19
TGTGCCAGTACCGCCGCCGGGACACTCAATGAGCAGTTCTTC
CASTAAGTLNEQFF
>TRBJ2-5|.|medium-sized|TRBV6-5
TGTGCCAGCAGTTACGGGGAGACAGGCGGAGAGACCCAGTACTTC
CASSYGETGGETQYF
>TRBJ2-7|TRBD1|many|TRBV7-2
TGTGCCAGCAGCTTGGACAGGTTTACCTACGAGCAGTACTTC
CASSLDRFTYEQYF
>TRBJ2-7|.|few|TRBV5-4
TGTGCCAGCAGCTTGAAGATGAGTTCTCACTCCTACGAGCAGTACTTC
CASSLKMSSHSYEQYF
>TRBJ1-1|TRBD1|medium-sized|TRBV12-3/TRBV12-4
TGTGCCAGCAGACGACAGGGACCCATGGGCACTGAAGCTTTCTTT
CASRRQGPMGTEAFF
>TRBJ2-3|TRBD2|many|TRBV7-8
TGTGCCAGCAGCTCGGGACTAGCGGGACCCACAGATACGCAGTATTTT
CASSSGLAGPTDTQYF
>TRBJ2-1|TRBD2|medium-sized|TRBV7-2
TGTGCCAGCAGCGGGCCGACTAGCGGGGTCCTTTACAATGAGCAGTTCTTC
CASSGPTSGVLYNEQFF
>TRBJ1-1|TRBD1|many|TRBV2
TGTGCCAGCAGTGGGGACAGGGGCACTGAAGCTTTCTTT
CASSGDRGTEAFF
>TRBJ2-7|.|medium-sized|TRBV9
TGTGCCAGCAGCGTAGCTTTCGACTACGAGCAGTACTTC
CASSVAFDYEQYF
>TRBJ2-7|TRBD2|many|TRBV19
TGTGCCAGTAAACAGACTAGCGGGAGTAACGAGCAGTACTTC
CASKQTSGSNEQYF
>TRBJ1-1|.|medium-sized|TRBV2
TGTGCCAGCACACGGGGCCTGGAGGCTGAAGCTTTCTTT
CASTRGLEAEAFF
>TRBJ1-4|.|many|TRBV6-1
TGTGCCAGCAGCGAACAGGATTTTTCGGAAAAACTGTTTTTT
CASSEQDFSEKLFF
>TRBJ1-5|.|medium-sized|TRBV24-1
TGTGCCACCAGGGAAGACATAGATAGCAATCAGCCCCAGCATTTT
CATREDIDSNQPQHF
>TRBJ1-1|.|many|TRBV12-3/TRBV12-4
TGTGCCAGCAGTTTCGCATTCGGGAACACTGAAGCTTTCTTT
CASSFAFGNTEAFF
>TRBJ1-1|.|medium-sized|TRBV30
TGTGCCTGGCGGATGAAAGGGCCCGCGAACACTGAAGCTTTCTTT
CAWRMKGPANTEAFF
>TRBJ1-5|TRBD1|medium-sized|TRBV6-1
TGTGCCAGCACCCTCCGGACAGGGAATAGCAATCAGCCCCAGCATTTT
CASTLRTGNSNQPQHF
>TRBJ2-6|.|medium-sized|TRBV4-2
TGTGCCAGCAGAGGGGATTCTGGGGCCAACGTCCTGACTTTC
CASRGDSGANVLTF
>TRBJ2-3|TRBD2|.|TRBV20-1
TGCAGTGCTAGTGAGGGGCTAGCGGGGGCCACAGATACGCAGTATTTT
CSASEGLAGATDTQYF
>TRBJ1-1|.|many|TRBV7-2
TGTGCCAGCAGCTTAGAAGGGTTCACTGAAGCTTTCTTT
CASSLEGFTEAFF
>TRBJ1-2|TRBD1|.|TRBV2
TGTGCCAGCAGTCCGCTCGGGACAGAGAACTATGGCTACACCTTC
CASSPLGTENYGYTF
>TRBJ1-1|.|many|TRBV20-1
TGCAGTGCTAGAGACCCCAGGGAGGGCACTGAAGCTTTCTTT
CSARDPREGTEAFF
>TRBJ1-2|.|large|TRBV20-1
TGCAGTGCTGGAACCGGGACACGGATTTCGTCTAACTATGGCTACACCTTC
CSAGTGTRISSNYGYTF
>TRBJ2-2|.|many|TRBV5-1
TGCGCCAGCAGCTTGTTCTCGGGACAAGACACCGGGGAGCTGTTTTTT
CASSLFSGQDTGELFF
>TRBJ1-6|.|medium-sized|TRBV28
TGTGCCAGCAGTTTAGGGACATTTCTTTCACCCCTCCACTTT
CASSLGTFLSPLHF
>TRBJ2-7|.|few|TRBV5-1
TGCGCCAGCAGCTTGGCCGGGTCTGCGGACGAGCAGTACTTC
CASSLAGSADEQYF
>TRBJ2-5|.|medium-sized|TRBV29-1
TGCAGCGTTGACGACCAGGAAGAGACCCAGTACTTC
CSVDDQEETQYF
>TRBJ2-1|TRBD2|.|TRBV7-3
TGTGCCAGCAGCTTGGAACTAGCGGGAGGGGTGGATGAGCAGTTCTTC
CASSLELAGGVDEQFF
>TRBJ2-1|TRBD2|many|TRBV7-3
TGTGCCAGCAGCCCGCGCCATACGGGACTAGCAAGCAATGAGCAGTTCTTC
CASSPRHTGLASNEQFF
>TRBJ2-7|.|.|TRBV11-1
TGTGCCAGCAGCTTACTCGCCCACGAGCAGTACTTC
CASSLLAHEQYF
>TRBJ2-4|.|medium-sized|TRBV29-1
TGCAGCGGCGTAGGGGACCAAAACATTCAGTACTTC
CSGVGDQNIQYF
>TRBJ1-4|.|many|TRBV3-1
TGTGCCAGCAGCAAAGACAGGAGTAATGAAAAACTGTTTTTT
CASSKDRSNEKLFF
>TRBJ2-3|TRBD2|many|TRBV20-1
TGCAGTGCTATGACTAGCGGGATCACAGATACGCAGTATTTT
CSAMTSGITDTQYF
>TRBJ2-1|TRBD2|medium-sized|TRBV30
TGTGCCTGGAGGTTGGGATCGCTAGCGGGAGATGAGCAGTTCTTC
CAWRLGSLAGDEQFF
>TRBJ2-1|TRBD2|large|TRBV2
TGTGCCAGCCATCTAGCGGCGGGGTTCAATGAGCAGTTCTTC
CASHLAAGFNEQFF
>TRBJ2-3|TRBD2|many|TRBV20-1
TGCAGTGCTACGGGCGGGAGGGCCGGGACAGATACGCAGTATTTT
CSATGGRAGTDTQYF
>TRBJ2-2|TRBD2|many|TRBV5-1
TGCGCCAGCAGCTTGTCCCGGGGGGACTACTCCACCGGGGAGCTGTTTTTT
CASSLSRGDYSTGELFF
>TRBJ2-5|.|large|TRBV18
TGTGCCAGCTCGGGGCGCATCCAAGAGACCCAGTACTTC
CASSGRIQETQYF
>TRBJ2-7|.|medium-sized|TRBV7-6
TGTGCCAGCAGCTCAACAGGGTTGGTCTACGAGCAGTACTTC
CASSSTGLVYEQYF
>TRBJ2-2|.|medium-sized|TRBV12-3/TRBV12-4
TGTGCCAGCAGTCTCGGACATACTATCACCGGGGAGCTGTTTTTT
CASSLGHTITGELFF
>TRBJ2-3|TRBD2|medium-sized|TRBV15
TGTGCCACCAGCAGAGATCGGGGGGGGCAGGCAGATACGCAGTATTTT
CATSRDRGGQADTQYF
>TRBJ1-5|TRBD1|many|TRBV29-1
TGCAGCGTTGGGCCAGGGGGCACGGGACAGCCCCAGCATTTT
CSVGPGGTGQPQHF
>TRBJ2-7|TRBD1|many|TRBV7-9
TGTGCCAGCAGCTTACCGGGACAGGGGACCAACGAGCAGTACTTC
CASSLPGQGTNEQYF
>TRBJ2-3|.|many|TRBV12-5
TGTGCTAGTGGTTGGATAGGTATCTCAGATACGCAGTATTTT
CASGWIGISDTQYF
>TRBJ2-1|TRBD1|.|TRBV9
TGTGCCAGCAGCCCCCGGACAGGGGGCTGGGATGAGCAGTTCTTC
CASSPRTGGWDEQFF
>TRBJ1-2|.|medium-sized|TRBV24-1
TGTGCCACCAGTGATGATTCTGCAGGGTCTTTGCACGGCTACACCTTC
CATSDDSAGSLHGYTF
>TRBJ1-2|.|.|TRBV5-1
TGCGCCAGCAGCTTGGTAGGGTACTATGGCTACACCTTC
CASSLVGYYGYTF